The 11 T cell receptor beta chains below were found in one sample sequenced in a study of regulatory and conventional T cells in RAG deficiency. Blood CD4+ CD25-high CD127-low regulatory T cells supplied the genomic DNA template. The assay was immunoSEQ multiplex PCR, and TCRdb's table has in-frame clones only and misses some. This table holds 6,000 to 8,000 clones, around nine tenths found once. This sample was shared with a second study, whose subject was regulatory T cells. That publication notes: The primer mix had 52 TRBV and 13 TRBJ primers.

The sample consisted of CD127- CD25+ CD4+ Tregs sorted from blood. All receptors come from a human donor in good health.

The table lists this clone with a count of one. This chain joins TRBV27 and TRBJ1-1, with D perhaps TRBD1 (5 bases). Germline-derived CDR1 and CDR2 are MNHEY and SMNVEV (reference sequence). The V and J ends lost 2 bases and 1 base respectively, with 17 bases between them. The CDR3 is 17 amino acids. CDR3 bases: TGTGCCAGCAGTTTAAGGAGTAGTCGAACAGGGAACACTGAAGCTTTCTTT. This encodes CASSLRSSRTGNTEAFF.

The CDR3 DNA reads TGCGCCAGCAGCACAGTGACTAGCGGGGGGGCGTACAATGAGCAGTTCTTC. Its translation is CASSTVTSGGAYNEQFF. This chain uses TRBV10-1 with TRBJ2-1; TRBD2 matches 14 bases. The V gene end was trimmed by 6 bases and the J gene end by 4 bases; junction bases not matched to a gene: 8. Germline values: CDR1 WNHNN, CDR2 SYGVQD (reference sequence). The CDR3 is made up of 17 amino acids.

The rearrangement joins TRBV4-2 to TRBJ2-7; 7 nucleotides match TRBD2. The CDR3 consists of 14 residues. V lost 0 bases to trimming and J lost 6 bases; unmatched junction nucleotides: 5. From germline, CDR1 is LGHNA and CDR2 YNFKEQ. The CDR3 sequence: CASSQEPGRGEQYF. CDR3 nucleotides: TGTGCCAGCAGCCAAGAACCAGGGAGGGGCGAGCAGTACTTC.

In nucleotides, the CDR3 is TGTGCCAGGAGGACAGGGCAAGAGACCCAGTACTTC. Its translation is CARRTGQETQYF. The genes are TRBV21-1 and TRBJ2-5; TRBD1, the D gene given by the table, was not confirmed from the DNA. TRBV21-1 is given as a pseudogene. The CDR3 has 12 amino acids.

V is TRBV7-8 and J is TRBJ2-2, with 7 positions matching TRBD1. This CDR3 region has 16 residues. Trimming at V came to 5 bases and at J to 4 bases, leaving 10 bases not matched to a gene. The V gene's germline CDR1 is SGHVS and CDR2 FQNEAQ. The DNA of the CDR3 is TGTGCCAGCAGCCTTACTCGACAGGGTCTCACCGGGGAGCTGTTTTTT. As protein: CASSLTRQGLTGELFF.

The gene calls are TRBV30 and TRBJ2-3; D ambiguous. CDR3 length: 14 residues. Per the germline V gene, CDR1 is GTSNPN and CDR2 is SVGIG (reference sequence). V was cut by 3 bases and J by 1 base, with 11 bases left in between. Here the CDR3 DNA reads TGTGCCTGGAGCCAGATTGCAGGCACAGATACGCAGTATTTT. It specifies CAWSQIAGTDTQYF.

The chain has TRBV27 and TRBJ2-7, with D hard to call. The germline gives CDR1 MNHEY, CDR2 SMNVEV (reference sequence). The CDR3 runs to 13 residues. V lost 2 bases, J lost 4 bases, and 9 bases lay in between. CDR3 residues: CASSLNLLYEQYF. Written as DNA, the CDR3 is TGTGCCAGCAGTTTAAATCTACTTTACGAGCAGTACTTC.

The V gene is TRBV19, the J gene TRBJ1-1, with D maybe TRBD1 (5 bases). V was clipped by 3 bases and J by 3 bases, with 17 bases between them. The CDR3 spans 16 residues. Germline assignment: CDR1 LNHDA and CDR2 SQIVND (reference sequence). The CDR3 loop is CASSIVLGGRDTEAFF. The CDR3 nucleotides read TGTGCCAGTAGTATCGTTCTCGGGGGAAGGGACACTGAAGCTTTCTTT.

The chain has TRBV2 and TRBJ1-2; TRBD1 might be the D (5 bases). The CDR3 length is 15 residues. The V end was cut by 6 bases, the J end by 7 bases, with 21 bases between. Per germline, CDR1 SNHLY and CDR2 FYNNEI. The CDR3 spells CASRLTDVQQGGYTF. For the CDR3, the DNA is TGTGCCAGCAGACTTACGGATGTACAGCAGGGTGGCTACACCTTC.

This chain joins TRBV28 and TRBJ1-5, with TRBD1 matching 8 bases. Germline V lookup: CDR1 MDHEN, CDR2 SYDVKM. The V segment lost 6 bases and the J segment 9 bases; nucleotides outside the gene matches: 10. The CDR3 has 14 residues. The CDR3 nucleotides read TGTGCCAGCAGCGTGACAGGGGCCTTGAGGCCCCAGCATTTT. Its translation: CASSVTGALRPQHF.

The V call is TRBV11-2, the J call TRBJ1-5, with D uncertain. The germline V and J ends were trimmed by 4 bases and 2 bases, with 15 bases remaining between them. The germline V gene has CDR1 SGHAT and CDR2 FQNNGV. The CDR3 is 16 residues long. The CDR3, as DNA: TGTGCCAGCAGCTCAGGCGGGGTTTGGCGCAATCAGCCCCAGCATTTT. Protein sequence: CASSSGGVWRNQPQHF.